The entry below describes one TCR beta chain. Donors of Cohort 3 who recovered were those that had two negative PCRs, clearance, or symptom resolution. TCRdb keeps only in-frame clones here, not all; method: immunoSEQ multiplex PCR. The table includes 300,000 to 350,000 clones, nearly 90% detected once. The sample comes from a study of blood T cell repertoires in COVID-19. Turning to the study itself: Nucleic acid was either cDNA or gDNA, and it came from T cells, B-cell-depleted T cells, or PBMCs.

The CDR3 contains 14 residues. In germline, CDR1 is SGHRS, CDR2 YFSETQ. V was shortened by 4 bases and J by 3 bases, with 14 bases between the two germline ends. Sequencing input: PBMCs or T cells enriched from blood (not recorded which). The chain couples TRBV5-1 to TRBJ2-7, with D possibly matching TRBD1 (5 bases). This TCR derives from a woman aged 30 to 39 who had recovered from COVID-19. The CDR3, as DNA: TGCGCCAGCAGCATCCGAGACAGCCTCTACGAGCAGTACTTC. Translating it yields CASSIRDSLYEQYF.